Presented here are 9 T cell receptor beta chains from one specimen sequenced in a study of control samples from healthy donors and cancer patients. Profiling relied on immunoSEQ multiplex PCR, and the TCRdb table lists in-frame clones only, not all of them. The sample includes about 44,000 clones, 70% seen only once; the top ten take roughly 17%. Sequenced input: formalin-fixed, paraffin-embedded tissue. These TCRs come from a male donor with melanoma.

This clone has just a few counts. This rearrangement joins TRBV18 to TRBJ1-3; weak D call: TRBD1 (6 bases). The ends were cut back, 3 bases at V and 0 bases at J, with 12 bases in the middle. CDR1 and CDR2 (germline): KGHSH, LQKENI. The CDR3 consists of 16 residues. The CDR3 DNA is TGTGCCAGCTCACCTTCGGACAGTATCTCTGGAAACACCATATATTTT. This gives the protein CASSPSDSISGNTIYF.

V gene TRBV16 combines with J gene TRBJ2-3, with a weak D call TRBD2 (7 bases). The CDR3 runs to 17 residues. Trimming cost V 6 bases and J 6 bases, with 25 bases left between them. CDR1 and CDR2 from the germline V gene are KGHSY and FQNENV. The DNA for the CDR3 is TGTGCCAGCAGTCTCCTCGACGGGGGGACATCCCACGATACGCAGTATTTT. Translating gives CASSLLDGGTSHDTQYF.

The V gene is TRBV11-3, the J gene TRBJ2-1, with D perhaps matching TRBD2 (6 bases). Germline V CDR1 and CDR2: SGHNT, YENEEA. V lost 1 base and J 7 bases, leaving 11 bases between the germline ends. CDR3 size: 14 residues. The DNA for the CDR3 is TGTGCCAGCAGCTTAGGACTAGGCCCTAATGAGCAGTTCTTC. Its protein product is CASSLGLGPNEQFF.

This clone showed up just once. The chain joins TRBV7-6 to TRBJ2-5; TRBD1 is a possible D gene (6 bases). Per germline, CDR1 SGHVS and CDR2 FNYEAQ. The CDR3 is 15 amino acids. Trimming stripped 6 bases from V and 2 bases from J, with 16 bases between. CDR3 in amino acids: CASRGGQTLQETQYF. The CDR3 coding sequence is TGTGCCAGCAGAGGGGGACAAACCCTACAAGAGACCCAGTACTTC.

The chain recombines TRBV28 with TRBJ2-5; 9 nucleotides match TRBD1. The germline gives CDR1 MDHEN, CDR2 SYDVKM. There are 14 residues in the CDR3. Germline trimming cut 6 bases from V and 4 bases from J; bases unmatched to any gene: 6. CDR3 nucleotide sequence: TGTGCCAGCAGCCGGAACAGGGGGCTAGAGACCCAGTACTTC. Translating gives CASSRNRGLETQYF.

About this clone itself: A read error is possible here, since a much larger clone lies one base away. The CDR3 sequence is CASSQIQGKDEQFF. The CDR3 DNA is TGTGCCAGCAGCCAAATACAGGGTAAGGATGAGCAGTTCTTC. The rearrangement joins TRBV3-1 (or the pseudogene TRBV3-2) to TRBJ2-1; perhaps TRBD1 as D (6 bases). V was pared by 2 bases and J by 8 bases, with 13 bases between. In germline, CDR1 is LGHDT, CDR2 YNNKEL (reference sequence). The CDR3 length is 14 residues.

Of note for this clone: A much larger clone is a single base away; this may be a read error. V usage is TRBV27 and J usage is TRBJ2-7, with TRBD2 as a possible D gene (5 bases). Germline assignment: CDR1 MNHEY and CDR2 SMNVEV (reference sequence). The CDR3 totals 14 residues. CDR3 sequence (DNA): TGTACCAGCAGCTTGAATGGACTGAACTACGAGCAGTACTTC. Translated, it gives CTSSLNGLNYEQYF.

This clone has only a few counts. This rearrangement joins TRBV24-1 to TRBJ1-2, with 8 bases lining up with TRBD1. Germline V gives CDR1 KGHDR, CDR2 SFDVKD. This CDR3 contains 16 residues. The trim removed 8 bases at V and 4 bases at J, leaving 14 bases unmatched. The CDR3 protein is CATTGQGEISPYGYTF. CDR3 nucleotide sequence: TGTGCCACCACTGGACAGGGTGAAATCTCTCCCTATGGCTACACCTTC.

This clone was seen a single time. V is TRBV5-5 and J is TRBJ1-6; no clear D. Per the germline V gene, CDR1 is SGHKS and CDR2 is YYEKEE (reference sequence). This CDR3 has 13 residues. With 2 bases removed from V and 14 bases from J, the gap between germline ends came to 14 bases. Written as DNA, the CDR3 is TGTGCCAGCAGCTTCCGACCCCCCGAGGCCCTCCACTTT. Protein: CASSFRPPEALHF.